This record concerns one T cell receptor beta chain sequence. Clones were read by immunoSEQ multiplex PCR, and TCRdb kept only the in-frame ones, dropping some. The profile shows about 140,000 clones, 80% to 90% of them singletons. The data were obtained in a study of blood T cell repertoires in COVID-19. The wider study: Sample material is recorded as cDNA or gDNA derived from T cells, B-cell-depleted T cells, or PBMCs.

The sequence was obtained from a woman aged 55-70 years with acute or convalescent COVID-19. Material: peripheral blood.

The CDR3 loop reads CASSPYSSSNQPQHF. The CDR3 nucleotides read TGTGCCAGCAGCCCTTATTCAAGCAGCAATCAGCCCCAGCATTTT. The chain employs TRBV4-2 and TRBJ1-5; D call uncertain. The CDR3 has 15 amino acids. From germline, CDR1 is LGHNA and CDR2 YNFKEQ. V was clipped by 4 bases and J by 1 base, with 11 bases between them.